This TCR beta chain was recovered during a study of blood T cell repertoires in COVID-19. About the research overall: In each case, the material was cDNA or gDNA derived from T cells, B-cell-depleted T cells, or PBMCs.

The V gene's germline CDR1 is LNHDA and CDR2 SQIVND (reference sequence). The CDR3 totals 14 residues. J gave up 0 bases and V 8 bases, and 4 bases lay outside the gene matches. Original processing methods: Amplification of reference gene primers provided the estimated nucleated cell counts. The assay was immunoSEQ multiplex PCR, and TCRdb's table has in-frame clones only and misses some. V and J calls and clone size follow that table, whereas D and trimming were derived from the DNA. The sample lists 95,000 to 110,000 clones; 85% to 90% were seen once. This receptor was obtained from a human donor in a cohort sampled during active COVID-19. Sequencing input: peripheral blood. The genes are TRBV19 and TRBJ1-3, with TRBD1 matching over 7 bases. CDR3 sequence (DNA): TGTGCCAGTGGACAGGACAACTCTGGAAACACCATATATTTT. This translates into CASGQDNSGNTIYF. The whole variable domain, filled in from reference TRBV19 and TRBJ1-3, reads DGGITQSPKYLFRKEGQNVTLSCEQNLNHDAMYWYRQDPGQGLRLIYYSQIVNDFQKGDIAEGYSVSREKKESFPLTVTSAQKNPTAFYLCASGQDNSGNTIYFGEGSWLTVV.